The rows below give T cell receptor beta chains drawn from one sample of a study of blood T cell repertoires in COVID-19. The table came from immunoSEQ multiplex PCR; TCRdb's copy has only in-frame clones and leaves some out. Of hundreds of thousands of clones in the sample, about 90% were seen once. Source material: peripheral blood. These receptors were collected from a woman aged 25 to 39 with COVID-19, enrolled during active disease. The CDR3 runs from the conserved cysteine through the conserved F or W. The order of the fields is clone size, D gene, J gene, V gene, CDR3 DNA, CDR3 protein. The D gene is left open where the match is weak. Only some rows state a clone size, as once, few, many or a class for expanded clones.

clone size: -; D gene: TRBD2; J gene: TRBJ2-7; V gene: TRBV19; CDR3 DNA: TGTGCCAGTAGTACGAGCGGGGGCTCTGCCTACGAGCAGTACTTC; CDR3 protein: CASSTSGGSAYEQYF
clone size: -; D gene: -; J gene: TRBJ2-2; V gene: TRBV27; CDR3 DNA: TGTGCCAGCAGTGTCACAGGGTACACCGGGGAGCTGTTTTTT; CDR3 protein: CASSVTGYTGELFF
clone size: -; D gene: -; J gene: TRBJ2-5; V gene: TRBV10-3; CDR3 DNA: TGTGCCGCCTGGACAGAGGGTAAAGAGACCCAGTACTTC; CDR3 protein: CAAWTEGKETQYF
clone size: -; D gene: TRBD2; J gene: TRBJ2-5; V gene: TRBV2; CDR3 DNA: TGTGCCAGCAGTGGTGGTTTGGCGGGAGGGATGACCCAGTACTTC; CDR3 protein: CASSGGLAGGMTQYF
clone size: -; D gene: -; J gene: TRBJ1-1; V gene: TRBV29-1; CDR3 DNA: TGCAGCGTTGTTGGGGGGGATAGCACTGAAGCTTTCTTT; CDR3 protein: CSVVGGDSTEAFF
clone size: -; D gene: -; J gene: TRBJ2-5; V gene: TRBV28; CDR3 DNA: TGTGCCAGCGGGACTTCACAAGAGACCCAGTACTTC; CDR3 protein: CASGTSQETQYF
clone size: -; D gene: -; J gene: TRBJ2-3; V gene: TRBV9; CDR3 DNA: TGTGCCAGCAGCGTGAGACTAGTTACAGATACGCAGTATTTT; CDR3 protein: CASSVRLVTDTQYF
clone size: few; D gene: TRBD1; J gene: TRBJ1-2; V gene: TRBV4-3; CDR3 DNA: TGCGCCAGCAGCCATAGGGACAGGGGAGGCGATGGCTACACCTTC; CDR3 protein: CASSHRDRGGDGYTF
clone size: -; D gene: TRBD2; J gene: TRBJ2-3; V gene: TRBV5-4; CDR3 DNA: TGTGCCAGCAAAGTCGGACTAGCAGCAGATACGCAGTATTTT; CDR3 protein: CASKVGLAADTQYF
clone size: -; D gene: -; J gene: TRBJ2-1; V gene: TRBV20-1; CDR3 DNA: TGCAGTGCCCTGGGAGAGACTCAGTTCTTC; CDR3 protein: CSALGETQFF
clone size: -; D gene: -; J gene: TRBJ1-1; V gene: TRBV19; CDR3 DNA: TGTGCCAGTAGTCAGGGCTCGGCCACTGAAGCTTTCTTT; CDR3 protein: CASSQGSATEAFF